The rows below give T cell receptor beta chains drawn from one sample of a study of cytomegalovirus exposure and HLA in healthy donors. Generated by immunoSEQ multiplex PCR, the TCRdb table keeps only in-frame clones and is missing some. The sample comprises about 280,000 clones, approximately 90% of which are singletons, and roughly 2.1% rests with the top ten. Sequencing input: PBMCs. These receptors were obtained from a woman under 30 in good health and CMV-seronegative. Both conserved end residues are part of each CDR3. Each record gives: clone size, J gene, D gene, V gene, CDR3 protein, CDR3 DNA. D genes are given only for firm matches. Rows give clone size only sometimes, using once, few, many, or a class for an expanded clone.

NA,TRBJ1-2,NA,TRBV7-2,CASSPTGSLSYTF,TGTGCCAGCAGCCCAACAGGGAGCCTGAGCTACACCTTC
NA,TRBJ2-3,TRBD1,TRBV27,CASSLSHRGRADTQYF,TGTGCCAGCAGTTTATCCCACAGGGGGCGAGCGGATACGCAGTATTTT
once,TRBJ2-5,NA,TRBV9,CASSGGETQYF,TGTGCCAGCAGCGGCGGAGAGACCCAGTACTTC
NA,TRBJ2-1,TRBD2,TRBV18,CASSPRLAGGTYNEQFF,TGTGCCAGCTCACCAAGACTAGCGGGGGGGACCTACAATGAGCAGTTCTTC
once,TRBJ1-1,NA,TRBV7-8,CASSFSLHLTEAFF,TGTGCCAGCAGCTTTAGCCTTCACCTCACTGAAGCTTTCTTT
NA,TRBJ2-7,TRBD1,TRBV12-5,CASGPQGATYEQYF,TGTGCTAGTGGTCCGCAGGGGGCTACCTACGAGCAGTACTTC
NA,TRBJ1-1,TRBD1,TRBV4-2,CASSQTGKAFF,TGTGCCAGCAGCCAGACAGGGAAGGCTTTCTTT
NA,TRBJ2-7,TRBD2,TRBV30,CAWAGGAYEQYF,TGTGCCTGGGCGGGGGGAGCCTACGAGCAGTACTTC
NA,TRBJ1-2,NA,TRBV30,CAWSVRGNYGYTF,TGTGCCTGGAGTGTACGGGGGAACTATGGCTACACCTTC
NA,TRBJ1-4,NA,TRBV9,CASSVDRTNEKLFF,TGTGCCAGCAGCGTTGACAGGACGAATGAAAAACTGTTTTTT
NA,TRBJ2-7,TRBD2,TRBV9,CASSVGGGKGLDEQYF,TGTGCCAGCAGCGTAGGGGGGGGGAAGGGGTTGGACGAGCAGTACTTC
NA,TRBJ2-3,TRBD2,TRBV11-3,CASSTRTSGGTDTQYF,TGTGCCAGCAGCACCCGGACTAGCGGGGGTACAGATACGCAGTATTTT